The subject of this entry is one TCR beta chain. This clone was counted between two and nine times. Its target antigen remains unknown. Base qualities are missing; no much larger clone stands one base away. CDR1 KGHSH and CDR2 LQKENI are derived from the germline V gene. V was cut back by 8 bases and J by 0 bases, leaving a gap of 16 bases between them. The CDR3 sequence holds 15 residues, the cysteine and phenylalanine included. The sequence is cut down to CDR3 DNA, 45 bases in frame from base 1. All of the isolated RNA was reverse transcribed with the High Capacity cDNA Reverse Transcription Kit, so expressed TCRB transcripts were sequenced. Naive, central memory and regulatory T cell samples underwent deep immunoSEQ sequencing, averaging around 3.9 million total reads per sample. Sorted cells were lysed in RLT buffer, and RNA was extracted using DNase-treated RNeasy Micro or Mini kits according to cell number. To prevent cross-contamination, every cell subset was processed on its own, while patient and healthy donor samples were processed together. TCRB sequences were amplified from cDNA with the immunoSEQ multiplex PCR, producing 87-bp fragments spanning the CDR3 region. Amplicons were sequenced on the Illumina HiSeq platform. The paper's processing steps were these. Synthetic template baselines were used to correct PCR bias computationally, reads within Hamming distance 2 were collapsed together, and singletons that could not be merged were discarded. Reads were aligned against IMGT to assign V, D and J genes, CDR3 length and insertions or deletions at six rearrangement sites. Within each subset, clonotype counts were normalized to sorted cell number, and only after that were true diversity and Gini coefficients computed with the tcR R package. The overlap coefficient, calculated on TCRB nucleotide sequences, was used to quantify repertoire sharing. This immuneACCESS table, as held by TCRdb, lists in-frame sequences with V and J called but not all clones. Of the missing ones, under half trace to an unresolved V gene in checked studies; the others have no known cause. V, J and clone size are taken as reported in that table, and D and trimming were inferred from the DNA itself. The sample profile shows over 300,000 clones; 8% of them were found once. The top ten clonotypes cover around 0.45% of the sample.

The data stem from a study of beta chain features in type 1 diabetes (dated by TCRdb to about 2018). In terms of the full investigation: No differences in mean age, gender distribution, total cell number or subset yield were found between patients and healthy donors. A total of approximately 110,000,000 sorted cells were examined across all samples, and a strong correlation was observed between cell number per subset and RNA yield. In the study, recently diagnosed type 1 diabetes patients and matched healthy donors were compared on the TCRB repertoires of their sorted circulating CD4+ T cell subsets. Regulatory and stem cell-like memory subsets were obtained from only 8 patients and about 8 healthy donors, while naive and central memory subsets were obtained from all 30 or so donors.

Overall results and qualifications from the work: At VDJ recombination sites, type 1 diabetes patients had fewer insertions and more deleted nucleotides, which implies abnormalities in thymic rearrangement. Naive, central memory and regulatory TCRB repertoires appeared to be more alike among patients than among healthy donors. Shorter templates might be favored by PCR, yet because patient and control samples were amplified and corrected together, any such skew would affect both groups equally. Because small numbers of individuals were included in the HLA sub-analyses, any influence of HLA type on TCRB rearrangement was left unresolved. Because cDNA was sequenced instead of genomic DNA, highly expressing activated cells could be over-represented, though the groups showed no difference in activation or CD3 levels. In all four CD4+ subsets, TCRB CDR3 length was moderately but significantly shorter in type 1 diabetes patients.

Each donor gave one peripheral blood draw, averaging about 100 mL, which was collected into heparinised tubes. A BD FACSAria II and a panel including CD45RO, CCR7, CD25, CD127, CD95 and CD27 were used to sort naive, central memory, regulatory and stem cell-like memory CD4+ T cells. Every sorted population had a purity above 98%. PBMCs were isolated immediately by Lymphoprep density gradient centrifugation and stained directly without culture. So that batch effects would be minimized, each experiment stained and sorted samples in pairs, pairing one healthy donor with one patient. Sequencing was carried out using central memory CD4+ T cells from blood. The chain is encoded by TRBV18 joined to TRBJ2-5; a tentative D call is TRBD1 (5 bases match). The TCR originated in a woman aged 18-29 years in good health. The DNA is as follows: TGTGCCAGCCTCCGGACATATGGGAACCAAGAGACCCAGTACTTC. It codes for CASLRTYGNQETQYF.